One and the same sample provided the 20 T cell receptor beta chains below, sequenced in a study of blood T cell repertoires in COVID-19. Only in-frame clones appear in the TCRdb table, and some are missing; sequencing was by immunoSEQ multiplex PCR. The sample records over 120,000 clones, approximately 80% being singletons. The sequenced sample was peripheral blood. These receptors originate from a human donor in a cohort sampled during active COVID-19.

This clone was observed many times. The J gene is TRBJ2-7, the V gene TRBV28, with 7 nucleotides matching TRBD1. The CDR3 is 14 amino acids. Trimming cost V 1 base and J 3 bases; bases outside gene matches: 3. Germline V CDR1 and CDR2: MDHEN, SYDVKM. The CDR3: CASSLSAGGYEQYV. CDR3 coding DNA: TGTGCCAGCAGTTTATCGGCAGGGGGCTACGAGCAGTACGTC.

The chain is built from TRBV4-1 and TRBJ1-5, with 7 bases identical to TRBD1. CDR1 and CDR2 (germline): MGHRA, YSYEKL. V dropped 0 bases and J dropped 7; count of bases not matched to a gene: 6. The CDR3 consists of 15 residues. The CDR3 sequence is CASSQEPQGLQPQHF. In DNA form, the CDR3 reads TGCGCCAGCAGCCAAGAGCCACAGGGGTTGCAGCCCCAGCATTTT.

Only one count was recorded for this clone. The chain employs TRBV2 and TRBJ1-1; 8 bases are a match to TRBD1. The CDR3 consists of 15 residues. J gave up 3 bases and V 2 bases, and 5 bases lay outside the gene matches. Germline CDR1 and CDR2: SNHLY and FYNNEI. The CDR3 DNA reads as TGTGCCAGCAGTGAAAGTCGGACAGGGTACACTGAAGCTTTCTTT. Translated: CASSESRTGYTEAFF.

V is TRBV10-3 and J is TRBJ2-3; 7 bases line up with TRBD2. The CDR3 loop spans 16 amino acids. Germline V CDR1 and CDR2: ENHRY, SYGVKD. V lost 2 bases to trimming and J lost 3 bases; unmatched junction nucleotides: 8. CDR3 coding DNA: TGTGCCATCAGTGAGGGGGGGAGGGGTGGAACAGATACGCAGTATTTT. Amino acids: CAISEGGRGGTDTQYF.

The rearrangement uses TRBV27 and TRBJ2-2, with 13 bases identical to TRBD2. This CDR3 has 18 amino acids. Germline V CDR1 and CDR2: MNHEY, SMNVEV (reference sequence). The junction had 11 bases not matched to a gene; V was cut back by 3 bases and J by 7 bases. The CDR3: CASSFVSGLAGINGELFF. CDR3 DNA sequence: TGTGCCAGCAGTTTCGTTTCGGGACTAGCGGGGATTAACGGGGAGCTGTTTTTT.

The chain joins TRBV7-4 to TRBJ1-1; 11 bases map to TRBD1. CDR1 is SGHVT, CDR2 SQSDAQ, per germline. The trim removed 5 bases at V and 5 bases at J, leaving 19 bases unmatched. The CDR3 runs to 19 residues. CDR3 sequence reads: CASSPTEGQGALMGTEAFF. The CDR3, as DNA: TGTGCCAGCAGCCCAACCGAAGGACAGGGGGCGTTGATGGGGACTGAAGCTTTCTTT.

The V and J genes are TRBV5-4 and TRBJ1-2; D is perhaps TRBD1 (6 bases). Germline CDR1 is SGHNT and CDR2 is YYREEE (reference sequence). V was trimmed by 2 bases and J by 3 bases, leaving 14 bases between them. The CDR3 contains 15 residues. The CDR3 bases are TGTGCCAGCAGCTTTGGACAGCAACGAGACTATGGCTACACCTTC. Residues: CASSFGQQRDYGYTF.

The chain employs TRBV18 and TRBJ1-3, with 7 bases lining up with TRBD1. V was pared by 4 bases and J by 2 bases, with 2 bases of the junction left unmatched. Looked up from germline, CDR1 is KGHSH and CDR2 is LQKENI. The CDR3 totals 14 residues. The CDR3 is CASSQDRTGNTIYF. In DNA form, the CDR3 reads TGTGCCAGCTCACAGGACAGGACTGGAAACACCATATATTTT.

J is TRBJ1-5 and V is TRBV18; a possible D gene is TRBD1 (5 bases). The CDR3 is 17 amino acids. Per the germline V gene, CDR1 is KGHSH and CDR2 is LQKENI. Trimming cost V 2 bases and J 5 bases, with 19 bases left between them. CDR3 protein: CASSPRGSIAGDQPQHF. CDR3 nucleotides: TGTGCCAGCTCACCAAGGGGTAGTATAGCAGGTGATCAGCCCCAGCATTTT.

The V and J genes are TRBV5-4 and TRBJ1-2; 8 bases align to TRBD1. The CDR3 runs 16 residues. J was trimmed by 4 bases and V by 5 bases; bases with no gene match: 13. Per the germline V gene, CDR1 is SGHNT and CDR2 is YYREEE (reference sequence). This CDR3 is CASRPGQDFGGYGYTF. CDR3 DNA: TGTGCCAGCAGGCCGGGACAGGACTTTGGGGGCTATGGCTACACCTTC. The full variable domain, in which reference TRBV5-4 and TRBJ1-2 provide the parts outside the CDR3, is ETGVTQSPTHLIKTRGQQVTLRCSSQSGHNTVSWYQQALGQGPQFIFQYYREEENGRGNFPPRFSGLQFPNYSSELNVNALELDDSALYLCASRPGQDFGGYGYTFGSGTRLTVV.

In its sample, this clone was seen a few times. The chain combines TRBV7-9 with TRBJ1-1; D might be TRBD1 (5 bases). This CDR3 contains 17 residues. With 3 bases removed from V and 0 bases from J, the gap between germline ends came to 17 bases. Germline CDR1 SEHNR, CDR2 FQNEAQ (reference sequence). The CDR3 is CASSFSRETVMNTEAFF. The CDR3 nucleotides are TGTGCCAGCAGCTTCAGTCGTGAGACAGTTATGAACACTGAAGCTTTCTTT. The whole variable domain, filled in from reference TRBV7-9 and TRBJ1-1, reads DTGVSQNPRHKITKRGQNVTFRCDPISEHNRLYWYRQTLGQGPEFLTYFQNEAQLEKSRLLSDRFSAERPKGSFSTLEIQRTEQGDSAMYLCASSFSRETVMNTEAFFGQGTRLTVV.

This clone was observed once. J is TRBJ2-1 and V is TRBV19; D is uncertain. The CDR3 extends over 13 amino acids. Trimming took 3 bases from V and 4 from J, leaving 7 bases between them. From germline, CDR1 is LNHDA and CDR2 SQIVND (reference sequence). The CDR3 here is CASSIRVYNEQFF. The CDR3 DNA is TGTGCCAGTAGTATTCGGGTTTACAATGAGCAGTTCTTC. Full variable domain (outside the CDR3, taken from reference TRBV19 and TRBJ2-1): DGGITQSPKYLFRKEGQNVTLSCEQNLNHDAMYWYRQDPGQGLRLIYYSQIVNDFQKGDIAEGYSVSREKKESFPLTVTSAQKNPTAFYLCASSIRVYNEQFFGPGTRLTVL.

The chain carries TRBV18 and TRBJ2-5; D remains unclear. The CDR3 is made up of 12 amino acids. Germline loops: CDR1 KGHSH, CDR2 LQKENI. Trimming shortened V by 2 bases and J by 4 bases, and 5 bases separated the two germline ends. The CDR3 loop reads CASSPSGETQYF. The DNA for the CDR3 is TGTGCCAGCTCACCATCCGGAGAGACCCAGTACTTC.

This rearrangement joins TRBV7-3 to TRBJ2-3, with D possibly being TRBD2 (7 bases). From germline, CDR1 is SGHTA and CDR2 FQGTGA. The length of the CDR3 is 15 residues. V lost 0 bases, J lost 4 bases, and 11 bases lay in between. The CDR3 DNA reads as TGTGCCAGCAGCTTAACGGGGGGGCCTCCAGATACGCAGTATTTT. This encodes CASSLTGGPPDTQYF.

This sequence joins TRBV20-1 and TRBJ2-3, with 8 bases lining up with TRBD2. The CDR3 loop spans 18 amino acids. Germline assignment: CDR1 DFQATT and CDR2 SNEGSKA (reference sequence). The J segment lost 2 bases and the V segment lost 3 bases, leaving 16 bases of the junction unmatched. In nucleotides, the CDR3 is TGCAGTGCTAGTTGGGGCACTAGCGGCTTTCTTTTCACAGATACGCAGTATTTT. Protein sequence: CSASWGTSGFLFTDTQYF.

A single count supports this clone. J is TRBJ2-6 and V is TRBV5-6, with 11 bases fitting TRBD2. Germline-derived CDR1 and CDR2 are SGHDT and YYEEEE. The V segment lost 3 bases and the J segment 4 bases; nucleotides outside the gene matches: 6. The CDR3 is made up of 17 amino acids. CDR3 bases: TGTGCCAGCAGCTCCCTAGCGGGAGGCTCGGGGGCCAACGTCCTGACTTTC. This encodes CASSSLAGGSGANVLTF.

The CDR3 coding sequence is TGTGCCAGCAGCGCGCCGGGACAGCTAGCTGGGGCCAACGTCCTGACTTTC. As protein: CASSAPGQLAGANVLTF. The chain joins TRBV9 to TRBJ2-6, with 7 bases fitting TRBD1. CDR3 size: 17 residues. Per the germline V gene, CDR1 is SGDLS and CDR2 is YYNGEE. Losses at the gene ends were 3 bases for V and 2 bases for J; bases not matched to a gene: 8.

The chain carries TRBV10-2 and TRBJ1-5; D uncertain. CDR3 length: 12 residues. Germline CDR1 is WSHSY and CDR2 is SAAADI. V was shortened by 7 bases and J by 4 bases, with 8 bases between the two germline ends. The CDR3 nucleotides are TGCGCCAGCATGGGCGGGAATCAGCCCCAGCATTTT. Amino acid sequence: CASMGGNQPQHF.

The chain recombines TRBV5-1 with TRBJ1-3; 7 nucleotides match TRBD1. There are 15 residues in the CDR3. Per germline, CDR1 SGHRS and CDR2 YFSETQ. Unmatched junction bases numbered 7, after V lost 3 bases and J lost 4 bases. CDR3 in amino acids: CASSSTGAGGNTIYF. The CDR3 region has the DNA TGCGCCAGCAGCTCCACAGGGGCAGGAGGAAACACCATATATTTT.

The chain links TRBV15 to TRBJ1-1; D unresolved. This CDR3 spans 12 amino acids. V dropped 5 bases and J dropped 7 bases, with 11 bases sitting between them. From germline, CDR1 is LNHNV and CDR2 YYDKDF (reference sequence). The CDR3 nucleotides read TGTGCCACCAGCGAGGGCAGAGATGAAGCTTTCTTT. As protein: CATSEGRDEAFF. Full variable domain (outside the CDR3, taken from reference TRBV15 and TRBJ1-1): DAMVIQNPRYQVTQFGKPVTLSCSQTLNHNVMYWYQQKSSQAPKLLFHYYDKDFNNEADTPDNFQSRRPNTSFCFLDIRSPGLGDTAMYLCATSEGRDEAFFGQGTRLTVV.